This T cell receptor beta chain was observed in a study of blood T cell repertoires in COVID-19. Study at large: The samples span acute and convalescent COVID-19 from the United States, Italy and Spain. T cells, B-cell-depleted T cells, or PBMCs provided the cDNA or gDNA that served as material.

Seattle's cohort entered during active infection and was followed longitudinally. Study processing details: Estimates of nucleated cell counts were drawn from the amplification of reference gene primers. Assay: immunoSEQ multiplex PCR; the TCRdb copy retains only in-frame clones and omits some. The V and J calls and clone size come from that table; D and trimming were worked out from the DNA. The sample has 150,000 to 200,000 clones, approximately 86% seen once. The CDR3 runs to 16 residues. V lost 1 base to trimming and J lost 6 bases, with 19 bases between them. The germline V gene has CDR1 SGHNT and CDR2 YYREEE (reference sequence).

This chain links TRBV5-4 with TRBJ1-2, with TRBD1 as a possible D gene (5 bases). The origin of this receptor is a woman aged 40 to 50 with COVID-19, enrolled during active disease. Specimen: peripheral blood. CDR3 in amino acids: CASSLLVSGGSHGYTF. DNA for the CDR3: TGTGCCAGCAGCTTGTTGGTGAGCGGGGGGTCCCATGGCTACACCTTC. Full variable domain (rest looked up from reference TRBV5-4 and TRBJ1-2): ETGVTQSPTHLIKTRGQQVTLRCSSQSGHNTVSWYQQALGQGPQFIFQYYREEENGRGNFPPRFSGLQFPNYSSELNVNALELDDSALYLCASSLLVSGGSHGYTFGSGTRLTVV.